This T cell receptor beta chain stems from a study of OX40 agonist ivuxolimab in advanced cancers. About this clone: The antigen is unknown.

Study-level findings and limits: Near-lowest levels of clonal expansion characterized partial responders at 0.1-3.0 mg/kg.

TCRdb's copy holds only in-frame clones and misses some; the assay was immunoSEQ multiplex PCR. The sample holds tens of thousands of clones, about 89% seen once. Germline CDR1 reads PRHDT; CDR2 reads FYEKMQ (reference sequence). CDR3 length: 15 residues. V dropped 1 base and J dropped 7 bases, with 14 bases sitting between them. This sequence was found in an adult with an advanced solid tumor such as melanoma, head and neck, liver or kidney cancer. The chain recombines TRBV13 with TRBJ2-1; possibly TRBD2 for D (6 bases). The sample here was CD4+ or CD8+ T cells sorted from blood, taken in a trial of the OX40 agonist ivuxolimab. The CDR3 DNA follows: TGTGCCAGCAGCTTAGTAGGGGAAGGGAGGAATGAGCAGTTCTTC. Protein product: CASSLVGEGRNEQFF.